This TCR beta chain was documented in a study of CD4 T cells in relation to SARS-CoV-2 and coronaviruses. Study outcomes and limitations: SARS-CoV-2-driven expansion was significantly weaker in crossreactive than monoreactive clones.

From germline, CDR1 is LNHDA and CDR2 SQIVND (reference sequence). This CDR3 comprises 12 residues. The V and J ends lost 10 bases and 5 bases respectively, with 11 bases between them. Concerning this clone: The target antigen is unknown.

Before the COVID-19 pandemic, during about 2010-2019, CD4+ T cells were taken from unexposed donors. Deep TCR-beta sequencing used DNA from uncultured naive and memory CD4+ T cells. Some clones are missing from TCRdb's copy, which holds only in-frame ones; the method was immunoSEQ multiplex PCR. The data contain 60,000 to 85,000 clones, 90% to 95% of them seen just once; the ten biggest clones take up around 0.21%. The rearrangement uses TRBV19 and TRBJ2-2; D gene uncertain. The clonotype originates from a human donor in good health. Sequencing was carried out using naive CD4+ T cells from PBMCs. Subset here: naive CD4+ T cells isolated by negative enrichment. The CDR3 nucleotides read TGTGCCACCACATCCTGGACCGGGGAGCTGTTTTTT. It translates to CATTSWTGELFF. Full variable domain (rest looked up from reference TRBV19 and TRBJ2-2): DGGITQSPKYLFRKEGQNVTLSCEQNLNHDAMYWYRQDPGQGLRLIYYSQIVNDFQKGDIAEGYSVSREKKESFPLTVTSAQKNPTAFYLCATTSWTGELFFGEGSRLTVL.